This T cell receptor beta chain came from a study of T cell responses to AZD1222 COVID-19 vaccine. Overall study results and limits: Per reports, nearly half of all spike-specific TCRs target regions that are unmutated in variants. The repertoires were collected only after the peak T cell response.

Here immunoSEQ multiplex PCR was the method, and the copy in TCRdb shows in-frame clones only, minus some. The sample lists about 140,000 clones, around 90% occurring once. Regarding this clone: Its antigen is undetermined.

This receptor was taken from an adult in good health. Sequencing was performed on peripheral blood, taken on day 0 of AZD1222 vaccination.

The CDR3 nucleotides are TGTGCCAGCAGCCAAGAAGTAGACAGGGCCGGCTATGGCTACACCTTC. It translates to CASSQEVDRAGYGYTF. The V call is TRBV3-1 (or the pseudogene TRBV3-2), the J call TRBJ1-2, with 7 bases fitting TRBD1. Germline V gene sequence: CDR1 LGHDT, CDR2 YNNKEL (reference sequence). V dropped 0 bases and J dropped 4; count of bases not matched to a gene: 8. The CDR3 length is 16 residues.